This T cell receptor beta chain appears in the sequencing data of a study of shared clonotypes between healthy human individuals. Clones were sequenced by immunoSEQ multiplex PCR, and TCRdb holds only the in-frame ones, with some missing. The data contain fewer than 1.8 million clones, 98% of them singletons. The length of the CDR3 is 14 residues. Germline-derived CDR1 and CDR2 are SGHNT and YENEEA. V gave up 3 bases and J gave up 5 bases; unmatched junction bases: 5. The rearrangement uses TRBV11-3 and TRBJ2-5, with TRBD2 matching over 8 bases. Sequenced material: naive CD4+ T cells sorted from blood. The subset was: CD45RA+ positively selected. The origin of this receptor is a man younger than 40 in good health. The CDR3 DNA sequence: TGTGCCAGCAGCTTTGGACCGGGGGGGGAGACCCAGTACTTC. It encodes CASSFGPGGETQYF.